This TCR beta chain was obtained from a study of beta chain features in type 1 diabetes. Findings and limits, study-wide: Type 1 diabetes patients showed fewer insertions and more deletions at VDJ junctions. TCRB CDR3s from Type 1 diabetes patients were moderately but significantly shorter in all four CD4+ subsets. Naive, central memory and Treg TCRB repertoires appeared more alike in patients than in healthy donors.

Sequencing targeted expressed TCRB transcripts, as all isolated RNA had been reverse transcribed. Naive, central memory and regulatory T cell samples produced a mean of about 3.4 million reads. Here immunoSEQ multiplex PCR was the method, and the copy in TCRdb shows in-frame clones only, minus some. This sample carries about 370,000 clones, over 8.5% of them seen once, and the ten largest clones take approximately 0.55%. Over 95% purity was reached by all sorted populations. The CDR3 is 13 residues long. The V gene lost 4 bases and the J gene lost 6 bases, with 14 bases spanning the gap. The germline V gene has CDR1 SGHNT and CDR2 YYREEE (reference sequence). This clone was counted a few times. Its target is unknown.

V usage is TRBV5-4 and J usage is TRBJ2-7, with a tentative D call TRBD1 (6 bases). Sequencing input: central memory CD4+ T cells from blood. This sequence was found in a man aged 25-45 years with type 1 diabetes. The CDR3: CASSPGHPSEQYF. For the CDR3, the DNA is TGTGCCAGCAGCCCGGGACATCCGTCCGAGCAGTACTTC.